These T cell receptor beta chains were read from a single sample in a study of blood T cell repertoires in COVID-19. This table comes from immunoSEQ multiplex PCR, and its TCRdb copy is limited to in-frame clones, with some not included. Seen here are 160,000 or so clones, under 95% observed once, and the top ten hold around 17%. The sequencing sample was made of peripheral blood. These receptors were collected from a man between 60 and 75 years old with active or convalescent COVID-19. Both conserved end residues are part of each CDR3. D genes are given only for firm matches. A row's size may be missing; if present it is once, few, many or a size class.

DNA: TGTGCCAGCAGCCAAGACAGGGTTGCTGGCTACACCTTC; CDR3: CASSQDRVAGYTF; size: .; length: 13; J: TRBJ1-2; V: TRBV14; D: .
DNA: TGTGCCAGCAGGGGACTAGCGGGTTCGAACACCGGGGAGCTGTTTTTT; CDR3: CASRGLAGSNTGELFF; size: .; length: 16; J: TRBJ2-2; V: TRBV9; D: TRBD2
DNA: TGTGCCAGCAGTTACCACCTAGCGGGGTACAATGAGCAGTTCTTC; CDR3: CASSYHLAGYNEQFF; size: .; length: 15; J: TRBJ2-1; V: TRBV6-5; D: TRBD2
DNA: TGTGCCACCAGTGGGGGGAGGGAGTCGGAAGATGAGCAGTTCTTC; CDR3: CATSGGRESEDEQFF; size: .; length: 15; J: TRBJ2-1; V: TRBV24-1; D: TRBD2
DNA: TGCGCCAGCAGTGTCCTCTCCGGGACTAGCGGGGGGGCCACAGATACGCAGTATTTT; CDR3: CASSVLSGTSGGATDTQYF; size: .; length: 19; J: TRBJ2-3; V: TRBV10-2; D: TRBD2
DNA: TGTGCCAGTAGCCCTCAGGGGCCGGAGGCCCAGTACTTC; CDR3: CASSPQGPEAQYF; size: .; length: 13; J: TRBJ2-5; V: TRBV19; D: .
DNA: TGTGCCAGCAGCCTCCTTTCCTACGAGCAGTACTTC; CDR3: CASSLLSYEQYF; size: once; length: 12; J: TRBJ2-7; V: TRBV3-1/TRBV3-2; D: .
DNA: TGTGCCAGCTCACCGGGGGCTGACATGAACACTGAAGCTTTCTTT; CDR3: CASSPGADMNTEAFF; size: few; length: 15; J: TRBJ1-1; V: TRBV18; D: .
DNA: TGTGCCAGCAGGGGGACAGGGAACAATCAGCCCCAGCATTTT; CDR3: CASRGTGNNQPQHF; size: .; length: 14; J: TRBJ1-5; V: TRBV2; D: TRBD1
DNA: TGTGCCAGCAGTTCCAAACAGCGGGGGAGCTCCTACGAGCAGTACTTC; CDR3: CASSSKQRGSSYEQYF; size: .; length: 16; J: TRBJ2-7; V: TRBV6-5; D: TRBD2
DNA: TGTGCCAGCTCACCATTACAAATGAACACTGAAGCTTTCTTT; CDR3: CASSPLQMNTEAFF; size: .; length: 14; J: TRBJ1-1; V: TRBV18; D: .
DNA: TGTGCCAGCAGGGCAGCAGCAGGGGGTGGCTACACCTTC; CDR3: CASRAAAGGGYTF; size: once; length: 13; J: TRBJ1-2; V: TRBV27; D: TRBD1
DNA: TGTGCCAGCAGCTTAGCGACAGGGGTGGCCTACGAGCAGTACTTC; CDR3: CASSLATGVAYEQYF; size: .; length: 15; J: TRBJ2-7; V: TRBV7-9; D: TRBD1
DNA: TGTGCCAGTACCAGAGGCGGACTGGGCACCGGGGAGCTGTTTTTT; CDR3: CASTRGGLGTGELFF; size: .; length: 15; J: TRBJ2-2; V: TRBV19; D: .
DNA: TGTGCCAGCAGCTTGGAGGGTATTAACTATGGCTACACCTTC; CDR3: CASSLEGINYGYTF; size: .; length: 14; J: TRBJ1-2; V: TRBV7-2; D: .
DNA: TGTGCCACCAGTGATTCGAAAACCTCCCGGCAACGGGTCGGGGAGCTGTTTTTT; CDR3: CATSDSKTSRQRVGELFF; size: .; length: 18; J: TRBJ2-2; V: TRBV24-1; D: .
DNA: TGTGCCAGCAGCTTAGTGCAGGGCTCTGGAAACACCATATATTTT; CDR3: CASSLVQGSGNTIYF; size: .; length: 15; J: TRBJ1-3; V: TRBV7-2; D: .
DNA: TGTGCCACCAGTGATCCGACTAGTAATGAGCAGTTCTTC; CDR3: CATSDPTSNEQFF; size: .; length: 13; J: TRBJ2-1; V: TRBV24-1; D: .
DNA: TGCAGTGCTAGTTCACTAACAGGGGGCCTGAACTATGGCTACACCTTC; CDR3: CSASSLTGGLNYGYTF; size: .; length: 16; J: TRBJ1-2; V: TRBV20-1; D: TRBD1
DNA: TGCGCCAGCAGTCAACCCGACAGGGACAGCAATCAGCCCCAGCATTTT; CDR3: CASSQPDRDSNQPQHF; size: .; length: 16; J: TRBJ1-5; V: TRBV23-1; D: TRBD1
DNA: TGTGCCACCAGCAGAGAAAGAGGCATCTCTAACTATGGCTACACCTTC; CDR3: CATSRERGISNYGYTF; size: .; length: 16; J: TRBJ1-2; V: TRBV15; D: .
DNA: TGTGCCAGTAGTATCCTGGGAGGGAGTTCAGTAGAAGCTTTCTTT; CDR3: CASSILGGSSVEAFF; size: .; length: 15; J: TRBJ1-1; V: TRBV19; D: .
DNA: TGCGCCAGCAGCTTGGGGCGGACAGACCCTTCACCCCTCCACTTT; CDR3: CASSLGRTDPSPLHF; size: .; length: 15; J: TRBJ1-6; V: TRBV5-1; D: .
DNA: TGTGCCAGCAGTGAAAGAACAAACAGCAATCAGCCCCAGCATTTT; CDR3: CASSERTNSNQPQHF; size: .; length: 15; J: TRBJ1-5; V: TRBV6-1; D: .
DNA: TGTGCCAGCAGCCGCGACAGGGTGGGAAGCAATCAGCCCCAGCATTTT; CDR3: CASSRDRVGSNQPQHF; size: .; length: 16; J: TRBJ1-5; V: TRBV6-6; D: TRBD1
DNA: TGTGCCAGCAGCCAAGATTTGGCTAGAGTAACCGGGGAGCTGTTTTTT; CDR3: CASSQDLARVTGELFF; size: .; length: 16; J: TRBJ2-2; V: TRBV3-1/TRBV3-2; D: .
DNA: TGCGCCAGCAGTTCGACAGGGGGTAGGTTTGGCTACACCTTC; CDR3: CASSSTGGRFGYTF; size: once; length: 14; J: TRBJ1-2; V: TRBV5-1; D: TRBD1
DNA: TGTGCCAGCAGTAATCGGGACGGACTAGCCCACTTC; CDR3: CASSNRDGLAHF; size: once; length: 12; J: TRBJ1-2; V: TRBV12-3/TRBV12-4; D: .
DNA: TGTGCCAGCAGTTTATTTTGGACTAGCACGAGCTCCTACAATGAGCAGTTCTTC; CDR3: CASSLFWTSTSSYNEQFF; size: .; length: 18; J: TRBJ2-1; V: TRBV27; D: TRBD2
DNA: TGTGCCAGCAGCTCCCGACAGGGGGCGCTGGGCTACACCTTC; CDR3: CASSSRQGALGYTF; size: once; length: 14; J: TRBJ1-2; V: TRBV7-2; D: TRBD1
DNA: TGTGCCACCAGCAGAGCGGACAGGGGTAATTCACCCCTCCACTTT; CDR3: CATSRADRGNSPLHF; size: few; length: 15; J: TRBJ1-6; V: TRBV15; D: TRBD1
DNA: TGTGCCAGCAGCACTGGGACAGGGGGCGAGCAGTACTTC; CDR3: CASSTGTGGEQYF; size: .; length: 13; J: TRBJ2-7; V: TRBV12-3/TRBV12-4; D: TRBD1
DNA: TGTGCCAGCAGTACTCGAAACACCATATATTTT; CDR3: CASSTRNTIYF; size: once; length: 11; J: TRBJ1-3; V: TRBV12-3/TRBV12-4; D: .
DNA: TGTGCCAGTAGCCCACCAGGACAGGGGTACACCGGGGAGCTGTTTTTT; CDR3: CASSPPGQGYTGELFF; size: .; length: 16; J: TRBJ2-2; V: TRBV19; D: TRBD1
DNA: TGTGCTAGTGGTCCCGGGACAGGGGGTACGGACACTGAAGCTTTCTTT; CDR3: CASGPGTGGTDTEAFF; size: .; length: 16; J: TRBJ1-1; V: TRBV12-5; D: TRBD1
DNA: TGCGCCAGCAGCCCAATGAAGGGGGCATACGATACGCAGTATTTT; CDR3: CASSPMKGAYDTQYF; size: .; length: 15; J: TRBJ2-3; V: TRBV5-1; D: TRBD1
DNA: TGTGCCAGCAGTCCCCCCGAGGAGTACTTC; CDR3: CASSPPEEYF; size: .; length: 10; J: TRBJ2-7; V: TRBV12-3/TRBV12-4; D: .
DNA: TGTGCCAGCAGCCTCCGGCGACAGGGGAACACTGAAGCTTTCTTT; CDR3: CASSLRRQGNTEAFF; size: .; length: 15; J: TRBJ1-1; V: TRBV11-2; D: TRBD1
DNA: TGTGCCAGCAGTTACCGGACAGGGAACACCGGGGAGCTGTTTTTT; CDR3: CASSYRTGNTGELFF; size: .; length: 15; J: TRBJ2-2; V: TRBV6-6; D: TRBD1
DNA: TGTGCCAGCAGCGCCTGGACAGGCATCCCAGATACGCAGTATTTT; CDR3: CASSAWTGIPDTQYF; size: .; length: 15; J: TRBJ2-3; V: TRBV9; D: TRBD1
DNA: TGTGCCAGCAGTAGACAGCCTAACTATGGCTACACCTTC; CDR3: CASSRQPNYGYTF; size: once; length: 13; J: TRBJ1-2; V: TRBV12-3/TRBV12-4; D: .
DNA: TGTGCCATACCGGGACAGGGGAATTCACCCCTCCACTTT; CDR3: CAIPGQGNSPLHF; size: .; length: 13; J: TRBJ1-6; V: TRBV28; D: TRBD1
DNA: TGTGCCAGCAGCTTAGCTTATTCGGGTGGCGAGCAGTACTTC; CDR3: CASSLAYSGGEQYF; size: .; length: 14; J: TRBJ2-7; V: TRBV7-6; D: .
DNA: TGCGCCAGCAGCCTGACAGGGGGCCGCTATGGCTACACCTTC; CDR3: CASSLTGGRYGYTF; size: .; length: 14; J: TRBJ1-2; V: TRBV5-1; D: TRBD1
DNA: TGTGCCAGCAGCGGACAGGGGGCGCATAATTCACCCCTCCACTTT; CDR3: CASSGQGAHNSPLHF; size: .; length: 15; J: TRBJ1-6; V: TRBV5-8; D: TRBD1